This T cell receptor beta chain came from a study of cytomegalovirus exposure and HLA in healthy donors (dated 2017 in TCRdb). Broadly, across the study: In an earlier analysis of some 610 of the donors, 250 to 300 Gb of sequence data and 100 million or so unique TCR beta sequences from 150 million to 200 million T cells were reported. Approximately 310 gigabases of sequencing data and tens of millions of unique TCR sequences were included in an early release covering about 620 HLA-typed donors. Of the 350 to 450 genotyped donors, over 65% fell in the genetic ancestry cluster associated with self-reported Caucasian donors. The study aimed to test whether signatures of past pathogen exposure could be identified by cataloging public T cell receptors. The T cell repertoires of 550 to 850 subjects were profiled by immunosequencing and related to cytomegalovirus serostatus. In addition to the first cohort of 666 subjects, a separate validation cohort of around 110 different subjects was used. To predict cytomegalovirus infection status, the study brought together high-throughput TCR immunosequencing, statistical association of individual TCRs with disease status, and machine learning. A later analysis re-analyzed previously published TCR beta repertoires from 666 donors and added high-resolution HLA genotyping to study TCR occurrence patterns. In the later analysis, no new phenotypic data were used to find candidate immune exposures; instead, reliance was placed on TCR beta sequences and their occurrence across donors. An earlier analysis of several hundred of the donors used high-throughput TCR beta sequencing to judge whether each TCR beta V gene segment behaved as functional or pseudogenic. Alongside the repertoire data, information on donor age, sex, ethnicity and CMV serostatus was compiled. A later genetic analysis took genome-wide SNP genotypes for about 55% of the roughly 700 donors and used that subset as a discovery cohort. All discovery cohort repertoires had been generated on a single sequencing platform. HLA typing covered class I and class II loci at four-digit resolution. The number of donors typed differed by locus, with about 629-640 for A, B, C, DRB1 and DQB1, roughly 520 for DQA1, under 610 for DPA1, and approximately 470 for DPB1. Because of strong linkage in the cohort, 5 or 6 DR-DQ haplotypes were treated as single units for association and clustering. Among some 410 genotyped donors of the cohort, an average of around 240,000 unique TCR beta nucleotide sequences was sequenced per donor, of which 15% to 20% were non-productive. Overall study outcomes, separate from this receptor: Specific HLA alleles were associated with roughly 16,000 TCR beta sequences at a false discovery rate of 0.05 in a later analysis. Some IMGT-functional V segments, including TRBV6-2 and TRBV6-3, could not be told apart with the 87-base-pair reads, so those segments were excluded. The study gave a list of more than 150 TCR beta chains associated with cytomegalovirus. Most TCR sequences were observed very rarely across donors, whereas some public TCRs were present in many individuals. A later genetic analysis reported fewer N-insertions in productive TCRs among donors in an Asian-associated ancestry cluster than the approximately 670-donor mean. The authors suggested that the approach could potentially be extended to other disease states and immunological phenotypes. Because HLA typing was missing for some donors at each locus, association tests included only the typed subset. This cohort had only TCR beta chains sequenced, and the lack of alpha or paired-chain data limited which features could be detected. Immune exposure information for the cohort was limited to CMV serostatus. In vitro tests confirmed that a few of the cytomegalovirus-associated TCR beta chains recognize cytomegalovirus antigens. A cluster of highly shared sequence variants was judged likely to represent a technical artifact of the sequencing pipeline. The classifier was reported to diagnose cytomegalovirus status with high specificity and sensitivity in both the original and validation cohorts. Presence/absence analyses assumed roughly uniform sequencing depth across donors, an assumption that may not hold. According to a later analysis, TCR association rates differed among HLA loci, with DRB1 alleles showing the most associated TCRs and HLA-C alleles showing the fewest. In an earlier analysis of about 550 of the donors, most TCR beta V segments were observed in productive rearrangements about 90% or about 30% of the time, broadly matching IMGT annotations. Most CMV-associated TCR beta chains appeared to be HLA-restricted in a later analysis, and the HLA associations seemed to be driven largely by CMV exposure. Correlated functional status among segregating V segments might be attributable to linkage disequilibrium, but an unknown experimental factor could not be ruled out. In a later genetic analysis, a missense DCLRE1C variant was associated with V-gene and J-gene trimming of TCR beta chains, and the association was replicated in an independent cohort. Because counts were too low, roughly 16 rarely observed V segments, including chromosome 9 orphons, were excluded from the earlier analysis of around 640 of the donors. According to a later analysis, parvovirus B19, influenza, CMV and Epstein-Barr virus appeared linked to several top co-occurrence clusters. A further reported finding was that TCR beta sequences accurately predicted the HLA-A and HLA-B alleles for most subjects in the first cohort. When HLA alleles, especially DR and DQ, strongly co-occurred, TCR associations were difficult to assign to individual alleles. In a later analysis, HLA-associated TCR beta chains showed more clonal expansion and lower generation probabilities than non-associated chains that were equally common.

Library method: the immunoSEQ multiplex PCR assay. A mixture of 60 forward primers for TCR Vbeta segments and 13 reverse primers for TCR Jbeta segments was used in the multiplex PCR. The CDR3 region of rearranged TCR beta genes was amplified from genomic DNA by a multiplex PCR assay. The amplified TCR beta libraries were sequenced on the Illumina HiSeq System as 87-base-pair reads. Per the source publication's procedure: In a later analysis, some 80 million unique TCR beta chains were counted across the 690 or so repertoires, and about 9.9 million of these chains were shared by at least two donors. Raw reads were error-corrected and collapsed into unique sequences by a nearest-neighbor algorithm in which closely related sequences were merged to remove PCR and sequencing errors. CDR3 sequences were aligned to IMGT reference sequences to assign V, D and J gene segments. Each retained sequence needed at least a six-nucleotide match to both a V gene segment and a J gene segment. Rearrangements were called productive when the CDR3 lacked stop codons and stayed in frame with V and J; all others were non-productive. Following IMGT convention, CDR3 was defined as the stretch from the second conserved V-encoded cysteine up to the conserved J-encoded phenylalanine. The earlier analysis of approximately 500 of the donors excluded sequences that lacked an unambiguous match to a single V gene segment. In an earlier analysis of 587 of the donors, V segments were called functional above 56.7% productive rearrangements and were called segregating when the between-donor standard deviation exceeded 5%. A statistical classification framework was built for diagnosing cytomegalovirus status from the catalog of TCR beta chain sequences. V and J gene assignment, in a later analysis, came from comparing TCR nucleotide sequences with IMGT/GENE-DB human TR gene sequences. In a later analysis, CDR3 sequences and most-parsimonious VDJ recombination scenarios were assigned using the TCRdist pipeline. In a later analysis, each TCR beta chain was defined by its CDR3 amino acid sequence together with its V-gene family, and reads lacking a unique V-gene family were excluded. A later analysis removed 450 to 600 highly shared, low-generation-probability nucleotide sequences to deal with suspected cross-contamination and a sequencing artifact. For each public chain, a later analysis derived a clonal expansion index from normalized ranks of inferred template counts within each repertoire. In a later analysis, generation probabilities were computed with a VDJ recombination model fitted to out-of-frame rearrangements, and the resulting probabilities were checked against IGoR. In a later analysis, TCR-TCR, TCR-HLA and TCR-CMV co-occurrence was scored with hypergeometric tests, and a repertoire-size bias correction was applied to TCR pairs. False discovery rates were estimated in a later analysis by permuting HLA or CMV assignments 20 times. In a later analysis, co-occurring TCRs were grouped using DBSCAN, with TCRdist sequence similarity added in when clustering inside HLA-allele-positive subsets. Repertoires with fewer than 30,000 or more than 120,000 public chains were left out of co-occurrence clustering, as were a few repertoires with anomalous nucleotide sharing. Drawn from immuneACCESS, this table holds only the in-frame rearrangements with V and J called that TCRdb kept. Clones are partly lost; checked studies trace under half to an unresolved V gene and leave the rest unexplained. Clonal size and the V and J genes are those of that table, whereas D and trimming came from the DNA. The sample records around 150,000 clones, about three quarters of which are singletons. The top ten clones comprise roughly 2% of the sample.

V sheds 4 bases and J sheds 5 bases, leaving 14 bases between their ends. The germline V gene specifies SGHDN as CDR1 and FVKESK as CDR2. Reading from cysteine to phenylalanine, the CDR3 counts 14 amino acids. The kept DNA is CDR3 alone, 42 bases in frame from the first base. To note about this clone: Its specific antigen is unknown. Base qualities are not at hand, and no much larger clone is one base apart.

The cohort consisted of approximately 670 healthy bone marrow donors. All cohort members were sampled while nominally healthy, although unrecorded immune exposures were likely present. The donor was CMV seronegative and was included in the group of 352 seronegative cohort members. Every donor gave a peripheral blood sample, and the peripheral blood mononuclear cells from that sample were used for TCR beta sequencing. Genomic DNA extraction from the blood cell samples was performed with the Qiagen DNeasy Blood Extraction Kit. The sequence came from a female donor in good health and CMV-seronegative. Recombination joined TRBV14 with TRBJ1-1; TRBD1 is a possible D gene, resting on 5 matching bases. Sequenced sample: PBMCs. The bases are TGTGCCAGCAGCCGCTGGGGGGGAGAGACTGAAGCTTTCTTT. Translated, this gives CASSRWGGETEAFF.